A selection of T cell receptor beta chains follows, all from one sample in a study of pediatric ulcerative colitis. Sequencing was performed with immunoSEQ multiplex PCR; in TCRdb, only in-frame clones are kept and a portion is missing. The table shows some 57,000 clones, with about nine tenths occurring only once. The sample taken for sequencing was blood. The receptors stem from a boy under 18 who was a control in a study of pediatric ulcerative colitis. CDR3s include the opening cysteine and the closing phenylalanine or tryptophan. A D gene is named only where the DNA matches it firmly. Expanded clones get a size class; other rows say once, few or many, or leave the size out.

v_gene: TRBV28; d_gene: NA; abundance: few; j_gene: TRBJ1-4; CDR3nt: TGTGCCAGCAGTCCCACGGGGGGTCGTGGGGAAAAACTGTTTTTT; CDR3aa: CASSPTGGRGEKLFF
v_gene: TRBV6-1; d_gene: NA; abundance: NA; j_gene: TRBJ2-2; CDR3nt: TGTGCCAGCAGGAAACAGAACACCGGGGAGCTGTTTTTT; CDR3aa: CASRKQNTGELFF
v_gene: TRBV7-3; d_gene: NA; abundance: NA; j_gene: TRBJ2-7; CDR3nt: TGTGCCAGCAGCCTAGACCTGGACCCTTCCTACGAGCAGTACTTC; CDR3aa: CASSLDLDPSYEQYF
v_gene: TRBV6-5; d_gene: TRBD1; abundance: NA; j_gene: TRBJ1-2; CDR3nt: TGTGCCAGCAGTTACTCGGGACAGGGTGGCTACACCTTC; CDR3aa: CASSYSGQGGYTF
v_gene: TRBV6-5; d_gene: NA; abundance: once; j_gene: TRBJ1-2; CDR3nt: TGTGCCAGCAGGACCCGAAATAATGGCTACACCTTC; CDR3aa: CASRTRNNGYTF
v_gene: TRBV7-3; d_gene: TRBD2; abundance: NA; j_gene: TRBJ2-7; CDR3nt: TGTGCCAGCAGCTTGACTAGCGGGATTTTTGAGGAGCAGTACTTC; CDR3aa: CASSLTSGIFEEQYF
v_gene: TRBV28; d_gene: TRBD1; abundance: NA; j_gene: TRBJ1-2; CDR3nt: TGTGCCAGCAGACGACCGGGACAGGGGGGAGGCTACACCTTC; CDR3aa: CASRRPGQGGGYTF
v_gene: TRBV6-5; d_gene: NA; abundance: NA; j_gene: TRBJ1-5; CDR3nt: TGTGCCAGCAGTTACTCGGAGAGGGCCCAGCCCCAGCATTTT; CDR3aa: CASSYSERAQPQHF
v_gene: TRBV30; d_gene: TRBD2; abundance: few; j_gene: TRBJ2-3; CDR3nt: TGTGCCTGGAGTGTATTTAGCGGGGGATCAGATACGCAGTATTTT; CDR3aa: CAWSVFSGGSDTQYF
v_gene: TRBV28; d_gene: TRBD1; abundance: once; j_gene: TRBJ2-2; CDR3nt: TGTGCCAGCAGTTTAGGAACCGGGACAGACGGTAGCGGGGAGCTGTTTTTT; CDR3aa: CASSLGTGTDGSGELFF
v_gene: TRBV9; d_gene: NA; abundance: NA; j_gene: TRBJ2-3; CDR3nt: TGTGCCAGCAGCGCCGGTCTGGGTACGTTGGATACGCAGTATTTT; CDR3aa: CASSAGLGTLDTQYF
v_gene: TRBV6-4; d_gene: NA; abundance: NA; j_gene: TRBJ2-2; CDR3nt: TGTGCCAGCAGTGAAAGGGCAGAAAGTACCGGGGAGCTGTTTTTT; CDR3aa: CASSERAESTGELFF
v_gene: TRBV7-2; d_gene: TRBD2; abundance: once; j_gene: TRBJ2-3; CDR3nt: TGTGCCAGCAGCTTCGTACCTCTAGCGGGGTTGTATTTT; CDR3aa: CASSFVPLAGLYF
v_gene: TRBV10-3; d_gene: NA; abundance: NA; j_gene: TRBJ2-2; CDR3nt: TGTGCCATGAAGGGACTGCAGAACACCGGGGAGCTGTTTTTT; CDR3aa: CAMKGLQNTGELFF
v_gene: TRBV30; d_gene: NA; abundance: NA; j_gene: TRBJ1-3; CDR3nt: TGTGCCTGGAGTCGAGGCTCTGGAAACACCATATATTTT; CDR3aa: CAWSRGSGNTIYF
v_gene: TRBV6-1; d_gene: TRBD1; abundance: NA; j_gene: TRBJ1-4; CDR3nt: TGTGCCAGCAGTGAAAGGGCAGGGGGGATGCCTAATGAAAAACTGTTTTTT; CDR3aa: CASSERAGGMPNEKLFF
v_gene: TRBV5-1; d_gene: NA; abundance: NA; j_gene: TRBJ1-2; CDR3nt: TGCGCCAGCAGCTTGTGGGCAGTATATGGCTACACCTTC; CDR3aa: CASSLWAVYGYTF
v_gene: TRBV5-1; d_gene: NA; abundance: NA; j_gene: TRBJ2-3; CDR3nt: TGCGCCAGCGCTCTGGGGGGCAGGAATACGCAGTATTTT; CDR3aa: CASALGGRNTQYF
v_gene: TRBV7-6; d_gene: NA; abundance: NA; j_gene: TRBJ1-1; CDR3nt: TGTGCCAGCAGCCCCCAGGACGGACTTATGAACACTGAAGCTTTCTTT; CDR3aa: CASSPQDGLMNTEAFF
v_gene: TRBV6-5; d_gene: NA; abundance: NA; j_gene: TRBJ2-7; CDR3nt: TGTGCCAGCAGTTCCCAAATAGGCTACGAGCAGTACTTC; CDR3aa: CASSSQIGYEQYF
v_gene: TRBV9; d_gene: NA; abundance: NA; j_gene: TRBJ1-1; CDR3nt: TGTGCCAGCAGCGTAATGGGGACGGGGGACACTGAAGCTTTCTTT; CDR3aa: CASSVMGTGDTEAFF
v_gene: TRBV4-1; d_gene: TRBD1; abundance: NA; j_gene: TRBJ2-7; CDR3nt: TGCGCCAGCAGCCAGCCGACAGGGGAAGGCGAGCAGTACTTC; CDR3aa: CASSQPTGEGEQYF
v_gene: TRBV27; d_gene: NA; abundance: NA; j_gene: TRBJ2-1; CDR3nt: TGTGCCAGCAGCTCCCCGGATGAGCAGTTCTTC; CDR3aa: CASSSPDEQFF
v_gene: TRBV15; d_gene: TRBD1; abundance: NA; j_gene: TRBJ1-1; CDR3nt: TGTGCCACCAGCAGAGAAAGGGACAGTTACACTGAAGCTTTCTTT; CDR3aa: CATSRERDSYTEAFF
v_gene: TRBV6-5; d_gene: NA; abundance: NA; j_gene: TRBJ2-7; CDR3nt: TGTGCCAGCAGTTCTACAGGGTACGAGCAGTACTTC; CDR3aa: CASSSTGYEQYF
v_gene: TRBV10-3; d_gene: TRBD1; abundance: NA; j_gene: TRBJ1-1; CDR3nt: TGTGCCATCAGAGAGACAGGGGGCTCCACTGAAGCTTTCTTT; CDR3aa: CAIRETGGSTEAFF
v_gene: TRBV28; d_gene: NA; abundance: NA; j_gene: TRBJ1-5; CDR3nt: TGTGCCAGCAGTTCAATGCCTCAGCCCCAGCATTTT; CDR3aa: CASSSMPQPQHF
v_gene: TRBV7-6; d_gene: NA; abundance: NA; j_gene: TRBJ2-7; CDR3nt: TGTGCCAGCAGCGCAATGGACAGCCGGATGTCCGAGCAGTACTTC; CDR3aa: CASSAMDSRMSEQYF
v_gene: TRBV2; d_gene: TRBD2; abundance: NA; j_gene: TRBJ2-1; CDR3nt: TGTGCCATCGGGACTAGCGGGAGGCCTAAACAGTTCTTC; CDR3aa: CAIGTSGRPKQFF
v_gene: TRBV28; d_gene: NA; abundance: NA; j_gene: TRBJ2-1; CDR3nt: TGTGCCAGCAGACCCAGGATGGGGAGAGTTTACAATGAGCAGTTCTTC; CDR3aa: CASRPRMGRVYNEQFF
v_gene: TRBV7-2; d_gene: NA; abundance: few; j_gene: TRBJ2-2; CDR3nt: TGTGCCAGCAGCTTAGACCCAAACCGGGAGCTGTTTTTT; CDR3aa: CASSLDPNRELFF
v_gene: TRBV28; d_gene: NA; abundance: NA; j_gene: TRBJ1-4; CDR3nt: TGTGCCAGCAGTCCCCTTTATTCAGAGGATGCAACTAATGAAAAACTGTTTTTT; CDR3aa: CASSPLYSEDATNEKLFF
v_gene: TRBV2; d_gene: NA; abundance: NA; j_gene: TRBJ2-3; CDR3nt: TGTGCCAGCAGTTTTAGGATAGATACGCAGTATTTT; CDR3aa: CASSFRIDTQYF
v_gene: TRBV30; d_gene: NA; abundance: NA; j_gene: TRBJ1-1; CDR3nt: TGTGCCTGGAGTACGGACAGCTCCACTGAAGCTTTCTTT; CDR3aa: CAWSTDSSTEAFF
v_gene: TRBV10-3; d_gene: TRBD1; abundance: NA; j_gene: TRBJ2-7; CDR3nt: TGTGCCACCGTGGACAGGGGCTCCGAGCAGTACTTC; CDR3aa: CATVDRGSEQYF
v_gene: TRBV6-6; d_gene: TRBD2; abundance: NA; j_gene: TRBJ2-3; CDR3nt: TGTGCCAGCAGTTTGGGAGGGACTAGCGGAACAGATACGCAGTATTTT; CDR3aa: CASSLGGTSGTDTQYF
v_gene: TRBV4-2; d_gene: NA; abundance: NA; j_gene: TRBJ2-2; CDR3nt: TGTGCCAGCAGCCAAAGTAGCGGCACCGGGGAGCTGTTTTTT; CDR3aa: CASSQSSGTGELFF
v_gene: TRBV29-1; d_gene: TRBD1; abundance: NA; j_gene: TRBJ1-2; CDR3nt: TGCAGCCTGAGCAGGACAGGGGGCAACTATGGCTACACCTTC; CDR3aa: CSLSRTGGNYGYTF
v_gene: TRBV19; d_gene: TRBD1; abundance: NA; j_gene: TRBJ2-7; CDR3nt: TGTGCCAGTAACACCGGGACAGGGGGGTACGAGCAGTACTTC; CDR3aa: CASNTGTGGYEQYF
v_gene: TRBV28; d_gene: NA; abundance: NA; j_gene: TRBJ2-7; CDR3nt: TGTGCCAGCAGTCCCCGGGAACCTAGATCCTACGAGCAGTACTTC; CDR3aa: CASSPREPRSYEQYF
v_gene: TRBV6-5; d_gene: TRBD2; abundance: NA; j_gene: TRBJ2-3; CDR3nt: TGTGCCAGCAGTTTGAAGCGGGGGGGCGTGTCAGATACGCAGTATTTT; CDR3aa: CASSLKRGGVSDTQYF
v_gene: TRBV29-1; d_gene: NA; abundance: NA; j_gene: TRBJ2-3; CDR3nt: TGCAGCGTTGAAGTACGTTTAGAATCAGATACGCAGTATTTT; CDR3aa: CSVEVRLESDTQYF
v_gene: TRBV19; d_gene: NA; abundance: NA; j_gene: TRBJ2-7; CDR3nt: TGTGCCAGTAGTACCTTCCTCAGCATCTCCGTCGAGCAGTACTTC; CDR3aa: CASSTFLSISVEQYF
v_gene: TRBV25-1; d_gene: NA; abundance: NA; j_gene: TRBJ2-7; CDR3nt: TGTGCCAGCAGTGGTTCCTACGAGCAGTACTTC; CDR3aa: CASSGSYEQYF
v_gene: TRBV10-3; d_gene: NA; abundance: NA; j_gene: TRBJ1-2; CDR3nt: TGTGCCACCTGGGGGGGGAAACTAGACTATGGCTACACCTTC; CDR3aa: CATWGGKLDYGYTF
v_gene: TRBV5-1; d_gene: TRBD1; abundance: NA; j_gene: TRBJ1-2; CDR3nt: TGCGCCAGCAGCTTACGGACAGGCCAGAACTATGGCTACACCTTC; CDR3aa: CASSLRTGQNYGYTF
v_gene: TRBV5-6; d_gene: NA; abundance: NA; j_gene: TRBJ1-4; CDR3nt: TGTGCCAGCAGCTTGGTCGGAGATAATGAAAAACTGTTTTTT; CDR3aa: CASSLVGDNEKLFF
v_gene: TRBV28; d_gene: TRBD2; abundance: NA; j_gene: TRBJ2-3; CDR3nt: TGTGCCAGCAGATGGACTAGCGGGCGCACAGATACGCAGTATTTT; CDR3aa: CASRWTSGRTDTQYF
v_gene: TRBV7-8; d_gene: NA; abundance: NA; j_gene: TRBJ1-2; CDR3nt: TGTGCCAGCAACCCCGTGGAGTCGTATGGCTACACCTTC; CDR3aa: CASNPVESYGYTF
v_gene: TRBV5-6; d_gene: NA; abundance: once; j_gene: TRBJ2-7; CDR3nt: TGTGCCAGCAGCTTGTCTGTGGGGTGGCAGTACTTC; CDR3aa: CASSLSVGWQYF
v_gene: TRBV5-1; d_gene: TRBD2; abundance: once; j_gene: TRBJ2-1; CDR3nt: TGCGCCAGCAGGGGACTAGTTAGCCACAATGAGCAGTTCTTC; CDR3aa: CASRGLVSHNEQFF